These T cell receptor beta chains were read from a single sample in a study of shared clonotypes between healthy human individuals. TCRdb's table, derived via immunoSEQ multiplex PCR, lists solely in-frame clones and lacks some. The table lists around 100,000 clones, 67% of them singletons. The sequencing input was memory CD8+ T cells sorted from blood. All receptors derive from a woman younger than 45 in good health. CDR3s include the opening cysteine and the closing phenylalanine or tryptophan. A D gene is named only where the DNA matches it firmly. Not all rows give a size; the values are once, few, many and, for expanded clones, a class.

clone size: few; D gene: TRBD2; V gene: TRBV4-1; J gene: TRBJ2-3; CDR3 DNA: TGCGCCAGCAGCCAAGATCCAGCAGCGGGACGAAGAAATACGCAGTATTTT; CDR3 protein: CASSQDPAAGRRNTQYF
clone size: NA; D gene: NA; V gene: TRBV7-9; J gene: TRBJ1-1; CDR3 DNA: TGTGCCAGCAGCACTAGGCCCGTCGTGAACACTGAAGCTTTCTTT; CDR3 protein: CASSTRPVVNTEAFF
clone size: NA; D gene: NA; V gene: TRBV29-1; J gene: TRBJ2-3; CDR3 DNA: TGCAGCGTTGAAAGTCAGTACACAGATACGCAGTATTTT; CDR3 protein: CSVESQYTDTQYF
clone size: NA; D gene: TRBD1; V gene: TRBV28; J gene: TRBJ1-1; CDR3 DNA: TGTGCCAGCAGGTTGGGGGGACAGGGTTTGAACACTGAAGCTTTCTTT; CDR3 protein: CASRLGGQGLNTEAFF
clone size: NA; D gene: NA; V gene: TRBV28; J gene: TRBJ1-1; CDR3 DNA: TGTGCCAGCAGTTTAGTGAACACTGAAGCTTTCTTT; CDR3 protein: CASSLVNTEAFF
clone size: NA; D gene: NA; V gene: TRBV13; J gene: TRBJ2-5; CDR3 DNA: TGTGCCAGCAGCCAGCCCGGGGCAGGGGGACGGGAGCAGTACTTC; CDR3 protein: CASSQPGAGGREQYF
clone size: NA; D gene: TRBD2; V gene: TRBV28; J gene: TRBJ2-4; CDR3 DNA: TGTGCCAGCAGTTGGGGAGGGGAAAACATTCAGTACTTC; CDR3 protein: CASSWGGENIQYF
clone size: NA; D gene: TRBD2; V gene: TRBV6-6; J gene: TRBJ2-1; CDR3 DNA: TGTGCCAGCAGTCCTCGGACTAGCGGGAGGGCCAATGAGCAGTTCTTC; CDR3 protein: CASSPRTSGRANEQFF
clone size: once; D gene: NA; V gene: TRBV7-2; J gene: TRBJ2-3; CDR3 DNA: TGTGCCAGCAGCTACAGAGAGTTCACAGATACGCAGTATTTT; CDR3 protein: CASSYREFTDTQYF
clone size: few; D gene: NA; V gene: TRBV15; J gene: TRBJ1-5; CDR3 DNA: TGTGCCACCGCGAGGCTTTTGGGGGATGGTCAGCCCCAGCATTTT; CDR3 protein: CATARLLGDGQPQHF
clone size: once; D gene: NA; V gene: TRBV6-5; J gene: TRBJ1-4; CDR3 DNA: TGTGCCAGCAGTTACTCGACAGGTGACGAAAAACTGTTTTTT; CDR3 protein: CASSYSTGDEKLFF
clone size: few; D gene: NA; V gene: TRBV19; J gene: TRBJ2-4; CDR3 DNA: TGTGCCAGTAGGGACAGACTAGCCAAAAACATTCAGTACTTC; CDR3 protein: CASRDRLAKNIQYF
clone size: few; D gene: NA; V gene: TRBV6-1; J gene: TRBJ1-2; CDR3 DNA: TGTGCCAGCAGCTCCGGACGGGGCGGGAAGGGCTACACCTTC; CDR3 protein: CASSSGRGGKGYTF
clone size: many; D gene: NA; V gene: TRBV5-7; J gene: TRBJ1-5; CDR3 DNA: TGTGCCAGCAGCTTGCCTCAGCCCCAGCATTTT; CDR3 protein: CASSLPQPQHF
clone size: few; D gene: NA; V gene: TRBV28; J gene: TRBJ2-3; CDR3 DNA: TGTGCCAGCAGTTTCGAGTTTATTGGCGGGACGAATACGCAGTATTTT; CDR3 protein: CASSFEFIGGTNTQYF
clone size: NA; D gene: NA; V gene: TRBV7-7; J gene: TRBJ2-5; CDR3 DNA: TGTGCCAGCAGCCCAGGGACGTTACTCCAAGAGACCCAGTACTTC; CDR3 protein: CASSPGTLLQETQYF
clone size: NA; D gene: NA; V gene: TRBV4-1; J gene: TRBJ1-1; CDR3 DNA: TGCGCCAGCAGCCAAGTTACGGAGAACACTGAAGCTTTCTTT; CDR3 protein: CASSQVTENTEAFF
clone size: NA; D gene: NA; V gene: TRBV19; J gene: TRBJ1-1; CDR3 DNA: TGTGCCAGTAGTACCTCGCGGTGGCAGAGCACTGAAGCTTTCTTT; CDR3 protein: CASSTSRWQSTEAFF
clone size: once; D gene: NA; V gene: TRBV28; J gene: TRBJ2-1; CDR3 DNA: TGTGCCAGCAGCCTATATTACGGTGAGCAGTTCTTC; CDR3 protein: CASSLYYGEQFF
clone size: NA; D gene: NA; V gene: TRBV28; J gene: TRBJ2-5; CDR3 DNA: TGTGCCAGCAGTTTACCTAGTACGGAGACCCAGTACTTC; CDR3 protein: CASSLPSTETQYF
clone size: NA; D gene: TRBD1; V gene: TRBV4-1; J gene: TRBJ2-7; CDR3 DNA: TGCGCCAGCAGCCAAGATCCACAGGGGTCCTACGAGCAGTACTTC; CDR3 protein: CASSQDPQGSYEQYF
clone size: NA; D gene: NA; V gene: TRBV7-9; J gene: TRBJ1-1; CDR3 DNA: TGTGCCAGCAGCTTTCAGGGAACTGAAGCTTTCTTT; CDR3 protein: CASSFQGTEAFF
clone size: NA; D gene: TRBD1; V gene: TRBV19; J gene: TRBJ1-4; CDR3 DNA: TGTGCCAGTAGTACGCGAGTACAGGGGGCTCACGAAAAACTGTTTTTT; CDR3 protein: CASSTRVQGAHEKLFF
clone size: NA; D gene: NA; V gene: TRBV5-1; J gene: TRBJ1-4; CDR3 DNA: TGCGCCAGCAGCAACGACATTCAGGCGGCTGGTGAAAAACTGTTTTTT; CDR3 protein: CASSNDIQAAGEKLFF
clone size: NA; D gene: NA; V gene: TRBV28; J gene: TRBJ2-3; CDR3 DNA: TGTGCCAGCAGTTTAGGACTCCAGAACACAGATACGCAGTATTTT; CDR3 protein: CASSLGLQNTDTQYF
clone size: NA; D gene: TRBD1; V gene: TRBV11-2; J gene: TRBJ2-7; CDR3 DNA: TGTGCCAGCAGCCCACCCCGTCACCGGCTAACAGGGGACGGCGAGCAGTACTTC; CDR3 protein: CASSPPRHRLTGDGEQYF
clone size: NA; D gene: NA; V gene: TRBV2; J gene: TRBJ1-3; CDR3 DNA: TGTGCCCTAGGCGGGGCTGGAAACACCATATATTTT; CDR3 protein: CALGGAGNTIYF
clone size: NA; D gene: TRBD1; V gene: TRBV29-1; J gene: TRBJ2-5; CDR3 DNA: TGCAGCGTTGAATCCACCAACAGGGGGCAGGTCGGAGAGACCCAGTACTTC; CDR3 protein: CSVESTNRGQVGETQYF
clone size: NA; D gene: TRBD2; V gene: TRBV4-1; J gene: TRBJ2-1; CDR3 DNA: TGCGCCAGCAGCCTAGGACTAGCGGTTTCATCCTACGAGCAGTTCTTC; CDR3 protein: CASSLGLAVSSYEQFF
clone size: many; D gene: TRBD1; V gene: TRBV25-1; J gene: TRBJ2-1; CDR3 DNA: TGTGCCAGCAGTGGTGAGCAGGGACAGGGGGCGGATGAGCAGTTCTTC; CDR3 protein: CASSGEQGQGADEQFF
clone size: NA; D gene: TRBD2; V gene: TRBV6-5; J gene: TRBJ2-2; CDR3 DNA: TGTGCCAGCAGTAGCGGGAGCACCGGGGAGCTGTTTTTT; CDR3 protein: CASSSGSTGELFF
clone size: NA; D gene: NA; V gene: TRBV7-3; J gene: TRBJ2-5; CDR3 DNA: TGTGCCAGCAGCCCAGGAAGACCGAGGCGAAAAGAGACCCAGTACTTC; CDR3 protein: CASSPGRPRRKETQYF
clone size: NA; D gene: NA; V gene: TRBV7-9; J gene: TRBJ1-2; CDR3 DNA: TGTGCCAGCAGCTTACGTTCCAGGGTCAACTATGGCTACACCTTC; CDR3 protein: CASSLRSRVNYGYTF
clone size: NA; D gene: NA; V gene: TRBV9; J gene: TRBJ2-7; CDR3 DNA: TGTGCCAGCACAAGGGACTCCCATTTTGGGCCCGGCGAGCAGTACTTC; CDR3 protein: CASTRDSHFGPGEQYF
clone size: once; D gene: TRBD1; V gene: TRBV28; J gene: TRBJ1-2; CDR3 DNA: TGTGCCAGCAGTTTAGTCGAGGGGGCGCTTGGCTACACCTTC; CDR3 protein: CASSLVEGALGYTF
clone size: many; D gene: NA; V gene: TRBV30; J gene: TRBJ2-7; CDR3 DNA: TGTGCCTGGCGCCTAAGCGTCTACGAGCAGTACTTC; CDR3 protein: CAWRLSVYEQYF
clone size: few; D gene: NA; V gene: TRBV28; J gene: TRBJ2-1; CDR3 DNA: TGTGCCACCCAGTTCGCCCGTGGGGGGGAGCAGTTCTTC; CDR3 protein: CATQFARGGEQFF
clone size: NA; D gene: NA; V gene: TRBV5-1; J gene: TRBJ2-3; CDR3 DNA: TGCGCCAGCAGCGTTTCTCTCAACACAGATACGCAGTATTTT; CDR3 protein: CASSVSLNTDTQYF
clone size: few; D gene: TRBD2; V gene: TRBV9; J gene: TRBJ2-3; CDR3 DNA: TGTGCCAGCAGCGTAGAGGGCGGGAGTTCCACAGATACGCAGTATTTT; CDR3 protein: CASSVEGGSSTDTQYF
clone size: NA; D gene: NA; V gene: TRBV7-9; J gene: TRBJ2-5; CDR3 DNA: TGTGCCAGCACCGATCAGGTGGAAGAGACCCAGTACTTC; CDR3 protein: CASTDQVEETQYF
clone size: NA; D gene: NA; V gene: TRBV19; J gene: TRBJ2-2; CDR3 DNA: TGTGCCAGTAGTGTTTCCGGGACTCGTACTGGCGGGGAGCTGTTTTTT; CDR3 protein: CASSVSGTRTGGELFF
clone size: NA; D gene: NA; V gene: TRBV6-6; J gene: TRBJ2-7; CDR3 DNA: TGTGCCAGCAGTTACTCGAAGGACGAGCAGTACTTC; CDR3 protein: CASSYSKDEQYF
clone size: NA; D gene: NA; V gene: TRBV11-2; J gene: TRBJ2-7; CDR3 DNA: TGTGCCAGCAGCTTAGTACATGGGACGCCTGTCGAGCAGTACTTC; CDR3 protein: CASSLVHGTPVEQYF
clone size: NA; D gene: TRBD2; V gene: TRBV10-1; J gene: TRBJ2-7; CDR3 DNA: TGCGCCAGCCCCGGGGGGACTAGCGGCCCAGGGGGTCCCTACGAGCAGTACTTC; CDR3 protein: CASPGGTSGPGGPYEQYF
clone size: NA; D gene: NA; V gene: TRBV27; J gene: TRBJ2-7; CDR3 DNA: TGTGCCAGCGGCATGAGGCGGGCGTTCTACGAGCAGTACTTC; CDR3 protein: CASGMRRAFYEQYF
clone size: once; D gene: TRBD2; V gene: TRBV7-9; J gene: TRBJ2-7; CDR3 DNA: TGTGCCAGCAGCCCGCGTCCTTTACTAGCGGGAGTAGGAGAGCAGTACTTC; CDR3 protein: CASSPRPLLAGVGEQYF
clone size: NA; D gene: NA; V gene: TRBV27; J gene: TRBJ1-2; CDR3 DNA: TGTGCCAGCAGTTTACGGGCGTGGAGCTATGGCTACACCTTC; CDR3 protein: CASSLRAWSYGYTF
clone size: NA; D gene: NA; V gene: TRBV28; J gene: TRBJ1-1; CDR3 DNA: TGTGCCAGCAGTCTTCCCCCCCCAGGATACACTGAAGCTTTCTTT; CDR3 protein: CASSLPPPGYTEAFF
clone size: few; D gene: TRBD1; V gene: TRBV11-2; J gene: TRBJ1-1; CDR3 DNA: TGTGCCAGCAGCTTAGGGGACAGGGTGGCCATGGAGACTGAAGCTTTCTTT; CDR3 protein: CASSLGDRVAMETEAFF
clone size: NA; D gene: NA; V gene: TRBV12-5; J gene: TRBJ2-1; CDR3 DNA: TGTGCTAGTGGTCCCTACTTGGGCGGAGAGCAGTTCTTC; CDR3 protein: CASGPYLGGEQFF
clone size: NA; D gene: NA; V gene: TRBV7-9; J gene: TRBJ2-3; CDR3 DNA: TGTGCCAGCAGTCCTGGGACTTCAACCACAGATACGCAGTATTTT; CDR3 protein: CASSPGTSTTDTQYF
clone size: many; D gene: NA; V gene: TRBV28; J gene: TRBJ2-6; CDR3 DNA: TGTGCCAGCCGCTACACGATCTCTGGGGCCAACGTCCTGACTTTC; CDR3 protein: CASRYTISGANVLTF
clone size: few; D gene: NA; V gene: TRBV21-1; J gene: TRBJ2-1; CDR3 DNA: TGTGCCAGCAGCAAAGCAGGGTGGAATGAGCAGTTCTTC; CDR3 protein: CASSKAGWNEQFF
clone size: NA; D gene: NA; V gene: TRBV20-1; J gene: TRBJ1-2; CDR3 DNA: TGCAGTGCTAGAGATCATACCGGCTACACCTTC; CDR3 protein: CSARDHTGYTF
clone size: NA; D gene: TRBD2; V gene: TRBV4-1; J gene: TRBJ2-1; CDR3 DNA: TGCGCCAGCAGCCAAGAAATTCGGACTAGCGGGACGGGTGAGCAGTTCTTC; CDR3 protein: CASSQEIRTSGTGEQFF